This T cell receptor beta chain stems from a study of blood T cell repertoires in COVID-19. The authors' processing: Estimates of nucleated cell counts were drawn from the amplification of reference gene primers. Libraries were prepared by immunoSEQ multiplex PCR; TCRdb keeps only in-frame clonotypes and omits some of them. Clonal size and the V and J genes are those of that table, whereas D and trimming came from the DNA. The top ten hold about 16% of the sample, which has roughly 220,000 clones, 85% to 90% seen once. Across about 22 US areas, participants ranged in age from roughly 18 to 95 years. Participants' reported clinical history set cohort assignment. Sequenced sample: PBMCs or T cells enriched from blood (not recorded which). The sequence was obtained from a man younger than 40 who had been exposed to COVID-19.

The CDR3 spells CASSIVGSYNEQFF. The CDR3 region has the DNA TGTGCCAGTAGTATAGTTGGCAGCTACAATGAGCAGTTCTTC. This sequence joins TRBV19 and TRBJ2-1; D gene uncertain. This CDR3 spans 14 amino acids. The germline V gene has CDR1 LNHDA and CDR2 SQIVND (reference sequence). The germline V and J ends were trimmed by 1 base and 3 bases, with 7 bases remaining between them.